This is a list of T cell receptor beta chains from one sample in a study of OX40 agonist ivuxolimab in advanced cancers. Clones were sequenced by immunoSEQ multiplex PCR, and TCRdb holds only the in-frame ones, with some missing. The data show some 33,000 clones, with approximately 89% seen just once and about 35% held by the top ten. Here the sequenced sample was CD4+ or CD8+ T cells sorted from blood, taken in a trial of the OX40 agonist ivuxolimab. These receptors were obtained from an adult with an advanced solid tumor such as melanoma, head and neck, liver or kidney cancer. Both conserved end residues are part of each CDR3. Fields, in order: D gene, V gene, clone size, J gene, CDR3 protein, CDR3 DNA. The D gene is left open where the match is weak. Clone sizes are given selectively: once, few, many, or a class where the clone is expanded.

d_gene: NA; v_gene: TRBV7-8; abundance: NA; j_gene: TRBJ2-4; CDR3aa: CASSLDPTGLAKNIQYF; CDR3nt: TGTGCCAGCAGCTTAGATCCCACAGGCTTAGCCAAAAACATTCAGTACTTC
d_gene: NA; v_gene: TRBV6-4; abundance: once; j_gene: TRBJ1-1; CDR3aa: CASSDSIGTEAFF; CDR3nt: TGTGCCAGCAGTGACTCGATCGGCACTGAGGCTTTCTTT
d_gene: NA; v_gene: TRBV13; abundance: NA; j_gene: TRBJ2-2; CDR3aa: CASSTLPAGTPEISNTGELFF; CDR3nt: TGTGCCAGCAGCACGCTCCCCGCCGGGACTCCAGAAATTTCGAACACCGGGGAGCTGTTTTTT
d_gene: NA; v_gene: TRBV10-2; abundance: NA; j_gene: TRBJ2-5; CDR3aa: CASSAPQETQYF; CDR3nt: TGCGCCAGCAGTGCCCCACAAGAGACCCAGTACTTC
d_gene: TRBD2; v_gene: TRBV9; abundance: NA; j_gene: TRBJ2-3; CDR3aa: CASSDPGSAGGGDSTDTQYF; CDR3nt: TGTGCCAGCAGCGACCCTGGATCAGCGGGAGGCGGGGATAGCACAGATACGCAGTATTTT
d_gene: NA; v_gene: TRBV27; abundance: NA; j_gene: TRBJ1-1; CDR3aa: CASRKGLNTEAFF; CDR3nt: TGTGCCAGCAGGAAGGGACTGAACACTGAAGCTTTCTTT
d_gene: NA; v_gene: TRBV6-5; abundance: NA; j_gene: TRBJ1-2; CDR3aa: CASRNRDGRTNGYTF; CDR3nt: TGTGCCAGCAGAAATCGGGACGGCCGAACTAATGGCTACACCTTC
d_gene: NA; v_gene: TRBV19; abundance: NA; j_gene: TRBJ2-1; CDR3aa: CASSMWGSYNEQFF; CDR3nt: TGTGCCAGTAGTATGTGGGGCTCCTACAATGAGCAGTTCTTC
d_gene: NA; v_gene: TRBV5-6; abundance: NA; j_gene: TRBJ2-1; CDR3aa: CASSLGGGWEFF; CDR3nt: TGTGCCAGCAGCCTCGGAGGCGGGTGGGAGTTCTTC
d_gene: NA; v_gene: TRBV19; abundance: NA; j_gene: TRBJ1-5; CDR3aa: CASSLGTRGNQPQHF; CDR3nt: TGTGCCAGTAGCTTGGGGACACGGGGCAATCAGCCCCAGCATTTT
d_gene: NA; v_gene: TRBV7-2; abundance: NA; j_gene: TRBJ2-5; CDR3aa: CASSLITGAGQETQYF; CDR3nt: TGTGCCAGCAGCTTAATTACGGGAGCAGGGCAAGAGACCCAGTACTTC
d_gene: NA; v_gene: TRBV27; abundance: NA; j_gene: TRBJ2-7; CDR3aa: CASSPLSYEQYF; CDR3nt: TGTGCCAGCAGTCCTCTCTCCTACGAGCAGTACTTC
d_gene: TRBD2; v_gene: TRBV7-8; abundance: NA; j_gene: TRBJ2-1; CDR3aa: CASSTGTSGAYNEQFF; CDR3nt: TGTGCCAGCAGCACAGGGACTAGCGGGGCCTACAATGAGCAGTTCTTC
d_gene: NA; v_gene: TRBV5-6; abundance: NA; j_gene: TRBJ2-1; CDR3aa: CASSVYNEQFF; CDR3nt: TGTGCCAGCAGCGTGTACAATGAGCAGTTCTTC
d_gene: TRBD2; v_gene: TRBV19; abundance: NA; j_gene: TRBJ2-1; CDR3aa: CASSIVLAGFNEQFF; CDR3nt: TGTGCCAGTAGTATAGTACTAGCGGGATTCAATGAGCAGTTCTTC
d_gene: NA; v_gene: TRBV19; abundance: NA; j_gene: TRBJ2-3; CDR3aa: CASSPSWEADTQYF; CDR3nt: TGTGCCAGTAGCCCCTCGTGGGAGGCCGATACGCAGTATTTT
d_gene: NA; v_gene: TRBV27; abundance: few; j_gene: TRBJ2-4; CDR3aa: CASSFRLGLAKNIQYF; CDR3nt: TGTGCCAGCAGTTTTAGGTTAGGGTTAGCCAAAAACATTCAGTACTTC
d_gene: TRBD2; v_gene: TRBV11-2; abundance: NA; j_gene: TRBJ2-5; CDR3aa: CASSYSGATQETQYF; CDR3nt: TGTGCCAGCTCATATAGCGGGGCCACCCAAGAGACCCAGTACTTC
d_gene: NA; v_gene: TRBV27; abundance: NA; j_gene: TRBJ2-7; CDR3aa: CASSSPGEQYF; CDR3nt: TGTGCCAGCAGCTCGCCGGGCGAGCAGTACTTC
d_gene: NA; v_gene: TRBV7-9; abundance: NA; j_gene: TRBJ2-7; CDR3aa: CASSPSGSYEQYF; CDR3nt: TGTGCCAGCAGCCCGTCGGGGTCCTACGAGCAGTACTTC
d_gene: NA; v_gene: TRBV9; abundance: NA; j_gene: TRBJ2-1; CDR3aa: CASSGTRGYNEQFF; CDR3nt: TGTGCCAGCTCCGGGACGAGGGGATACAATGAGCAGTTCTTC
d_gene: TRBD1; v_gene: TRBV27; abundance: NA; j_gene: TRBJ1-5; CDR3aa: CASSLSIPLSRDRAHSNQPQHF; CDR3nt: TGTGCCAGCAGTTTATCGATCCCCCTATCCCGGGACAGGGCTCATAGCAATCAGCCCCAGCATTTT
d_gene: NA; v_gene: TRBV27; abundance: NA; j_gene: TRBJ1-3; CDR3aa: CASSFASGNTIYF; CDR3nt: TGTGCCAGCAGTTTCGCCTCTGGAAACACCATATATTTT
d_gene: TRBD1; v_gene: TRBV4-1; abundance: NA; j_gene: TRBJ1-1; CDR3aa: CASSYGQGNTEAFF; CDR3nt: TGCGCCAGCAGCTACGGACAGGGGAACACTGAAGCTTTCTTT
d_gene: TRBD2; v_gene: TRBV27; abundance: NA; j_gene: TRBJ2-3; CDR3aa: CASSLLFAGGFQNSGTDTQYF; CDR3nt: TGTGCCAGCAGTTTATTGTTCGCGGGAGGTTTCCAGAACTCCGGCACAGATACGCAGTATTTT
d_gene: NA; v_gene: TRBV2; abundance: NA; j_gene: TRBJ2-5; CDR3aa: CASSESTLWETQYF; CDR3nt: TGTGCCAGCAGTGAATCAACGCTTTGGGAGACCCAGTACTTC
d_gene: TRBD1; v_gene: TRBV9; abundance: NA; j_gene: TRBJ2-7; CDR3aa: CASSLTGASPYEQYF; CDR3nt: TGTGCCAGCAGCCTCACAGGGGCCTCTCCCTACGAGCAGTACTTC
d_gene: TRBD2; v_gene: TRBV18; abundance: few; j_gene: TRBJ2-7; CDR3aa: CASSPNPGTTFWEQYF; CDR3nt: TGTGCCAGCTCACCAAATCCCGGGACTACCTTTTGGGAGCAGTACTTC
d_gene: NA; v_gene: TRBV7-6; abundance: NA; j_gene: TRBJ2-1; CDR3aa: CASSLAGSYNEQFF; CDR3nt: TGTGCCAGCAGCTTAGCGGGCTCCTACAATGAGCAGTTCTTC
d_gene: TRBD1; v_gene: TRBV11-2; abundance: NA; j_gene: TRBJ1-1; CDR3aa: CASSFPRGQVTEAFF; CDR3nt: TGTGCCAGCAGCTTCCCAAGGGGGCAAGTTACTGAAGCTTTCTTT
d_gene: NA; v_gene: TRBV5-8; abundance: few; j_gene: TRBJ2-2; CDR3aa: CASSSKDSEVWFTGELFF; CDR3nt: TGTGCCAGCAGTAGCAAAGACTCGGAGGTTTGGTTCACCGGGGAGCTGTTTTTT
d_gene: NA; v_gene: TRBV6-5; abundance: NA; j_gene: TRBJ2-7; CDR3aa: CASSYSTGGLGEQYF; CDR3nt: TGTGCCAGCAGTTACTCGACAGGAGGATTAGGGGAGCAGTACTTC
d_gene: NA; v_gene: TRBV19; abundance: NA; j_gene: TRBJ1-1; CDR3aa: CASSASRVGNTEAFF; CDR3nt: TGTGCCAGTAGTGCCTCCAGGGTCGGGAACACTGAAGCTTTCTTT
d_gene: NA; v_gene: TRBV5-4; abundance: NA; j_gene: TRBJ2-7; CDR3aa: CASSFGTGNYEQYF; CDR3nt: TGTGCCAGCAGCTTCGGGACTGGAAACTACGAGCAGTACTTC
d_gene: TRBD2; v_gene: TRBV7-9; abundance: once; j_gene: TRBJ2-5; CDR3aa: CASSPTSGETQYF; CDR3nt: TGTGCCAGCAGCCCGACTAGCGGGGAGACCCAGTACTTC
d_gene: NA; v_gene: TRBV11-2; abundance: NA; j_gene: TRBJ1-2; CDR3aa: CASSLGDRMGYTF; CDR3nt: TGTGCCAGCAGCTTAGGGGATCGCATGGGCTACACCTTC
d_gene: TRBD2; v_gene: TRBV27; abundance: NA; j_gene: TRBJ2-7; CDR3aa: CASSFSGSGYEQYF; CDR3nt: TGTGCCAGCAGTTTCAGCGGGAGCGGGTACGAGCAGTACTTC
d_gene: NA; v_gene: TRBV6-5; abundance: once; j_gene: TRBJ2-2; CDR3aa: CASSYSSGSNTGELFF; CDR3nt: TGTGCCAGCAGTTACTCTAGTGGGTCGAACACCGGGGAGCTGTTTTTT
d_gene: NA; v_gene: TRBV7-9; abundance: NA; j_gene: TRBJ2-1; CDR3aa: CASSLGGNYNEQFF; CDR3nt: TGTGCCAGCAGCTTGGGTGGCAACTACAATGAGCAGTTCTTC
d_gene: NA; v_gene: TRBV6-1; abundance: few; j_gene: TRBJ2-3; CDR3aa: CASSDGQLSTDTQYF; CDR3nt: TGTGCCAGCAGTGACGGACAGCTAAGCACAGATACGCAGTATTTT
d_gene: NA; v_gene: TRBV19; abundance: NA; j_gene: TRBJ2-1; CDR3aa: CASSIPASPRGDEQFF; CDR3nt: TGTGCCAGTAGTATACCGGCTAGTCCGAGGGGTGATGAGCAGTTCTTC
d_gene: NA; v_gene: TRBV27; abundance: NA; j_gene: TRBJ2-2; CDR3aa: CASRLNTGELFF; CDR3nt: TGTGCCAGCAGATTGAACACCGGGGAGCTGTTTTTT
d_gene: TRBD2; v_gene: TRBV29-1; abundance: NA; j_gene: TRBJ2-1; CDR3aa: CSVEGRLADYNEQFF; CDR3nt: TGCAGCGTTGAAGGGAGGCTAGCGGACTACAATGAGCAGTTCTTC
d_gene: NA; v_gene: TRBV4-1; abundance: NA; j_gene: TRBJ1-2; CDR3aa: CASSQTTPRAGYTF; CDR3nt: TGCGCCAGCAGCCAGACCACCCCCAGGGCAGGCTACACCTTC
d_gene: TRBD1; v_gene: TRBV9; abundance: NA; j_gene: TRBJ2-5; CDR3aa: CASSLKSWGQGNQETQYF; CDR3nt: TGTGCCAGCAGCTTAAAGAGCTGGGGACAGGGGAACCAAGAGACCCAGTACTTC
d_gene: TRBD1; v_gene: TRBV7-6; abundance: once; j_gene: TRBJ2-7; CDR3aa: CASSLGGQGSSYEQYF; CDR3nt: TGTGCCAGCAGCTTAGGGGGACAGGGTAGCTCCTACGAGCAGTACTTC
d_gene: NA; v_gene: TRBV2; abundance: NA; j_gene: TRBJ1-3; CDR3aa: CASSGDDVHSGNTIYF; CDR3nt: TGTGCCAGCAGTGGAGACGACGTACACTCTGGAAACACCATATATTTT
d_gene: NA; v_gene: TRBV11-2; abundance: NA; j_gene: TRBJ2-7; CDR3aa: CASSLLEVSEQYF; CDR3nt: TGTGCCAGCAGCCTCTTGGAGGTCTCCGAGCAGTACTTC
d_gene: NA; v_gene: TRBV5-4; abundance: NA; j_gene: TRBJ2-7; CDR3aa: CASSSAYEQYF; CDR3nt: TGTGCCAGCAGCTCCGCCTACGAGCAGTACTTC
d_gene: NA; v_gene: TRBV4-1; abundance: NA; j_gene: TRBJ1-3; CDR3aa: CASSQALGSGNTIYF; CDR3nt: TGCGCCAGCAGCCAAGCCCTGGGGTCTGGAAACACCATATATTTT
d_gene: NA; v_gene: TRBV14; abundance: NA; j_gene: TRBJ2-3; CDR3aa: CASSQEKGLPGPGTDTQYF; CDR3nt: TGTGCCAGCAGCCAAGAAAAGGGACTCCCTGGACCAGGCACAGATACGCAGTATTTT
d_gene: NA; v_gene: TRBV4-2; abundance: NA; j_gene: TRBJ2-7; CDR3aa: CASSQEGPEQYF; CDR3nt: TGTGCCAGCAGCCAAGAAGGACCCGAGCAGTACTTC
d_gene: NA; v_gene: TRBV6-5; abundance: NA; j_gene: TRBJ1-4; CDR3aa: CASSLSSTGEKLFF; CDR3nt: TGTGCCAGCAGCCTATCTTCCACGGGCGAAAAACTGTTTTTT
d_gene: NA; v_gene: TRBV7-8; abundance: NA; j_gene: TRBJ2-7; CDR3aa: CASSFRYEQYF; CDR3nt: TGTGCCAGCAGCTTTAGATACGAGCAGTACTTC
d_gene: TRBD2; v_gene: TRBV4-1; abundance: NA; j_gene: TRBJ2-7; CDR3aa: CASSQDGGGSSYEQYF; CDR3nt: TGCGCCAGCAGCCAAGATGGGGGAGGGAGCTCCTACGAGCAGTACTTC
d_gene: NA; v_gene: TRBV7-9; abundance: NA; j_gene: TRBJ1-1; CDR3aa: CASSPSGYTEAFF; CDR3nt: TGTGCCAGCAGCCCCTCGGGTTATACTGAAGCTTTCTTT
d_gene: NA; v_gene: TRBV7-9; abundance: once; j_gene: TRBJ1-2; CDR3aa: CASSGMTTNYGYTF; CDR3nt: TGTGCCAGCAGCGGGATGACAACCAACTATGGCTACACCTTC
d_gene: TRBD1; v_gene: TRBV7-9; abundance: NA; j_gene: TRBJ2-7; CDR3aa: CASIGGTGDHEQYF; CDR3nt: TGTGCCAGCATTGGGGGGACAGGCGACCACGAGCAGTACTTC